The 15 T cell receptor beta chains in this list originate from one sample, sequenced in a study of cytomegalovirus exposure and HLA in healthy donors. Data came from immunoSEQ multiplex PCR; TCRdb stores just in-frame clones and leaves some out. The table lists about 280,000 clones, approximately 87% of them singletons. Material for sequencing was PBMCs. Receptors were obtained from a woman under 30 in good health and CMV-seronegative.

Only one count was recorded for this clone. The chain uses TRBV28 and TRBJ1-5; D remains ambiguous. Trimming left V 2 bases short and J 2 bases short, with 10 bases between. This CDR3 contains 15 residues. Per germline, CDR1 MDHEN and CDR2 SYDVKM. The CDR3 region is CASSLVRRGNQPQHF. CDR3 in DNA: TGTGCCAGCAGTTTAGTAAGGAGGGGCAATCAGCCCCAGCATTTT.

The CDR3 nucleotides are TGCGCCAGCAGCTTGGAGGGTTGGCGGGAAGAAGAGACCCAGTACTTC. Encoded protein: CASSLEGWREEETQYF. The chain recombines TRBV5-1 with TRBJ2-5; D might be TRBD2 (6 bases). V was clipped by 0 bases and J by 3 bases, with 15 bases between them. Germline V gives CDR1 SGHRS, CDR2 YFSETQ. The CDR3 is 16 amino acids.

This clone was seen once. The chain couples TRBV11-2 to TRBJ2-5, with 8 bases aligning to TRBD2. CDR1 and CDR2 from the germline V gene are SGHAT and FQNNGV. CDR3 size: 14 residues. V gave up 6 bases and J gave up 5 bases; unmatched junction bases: 8. This chain's CDR3 is CASRSGRGMETQYF. In nucleotides, the CDR3 is TGTGCCAGCAGAAGCGGGAGAGGGATGGAGACCCAGTACTTC.

The chain carries TRBV28 and TRBJ1-6; D is unresolved. The V end was cut by 3 bases, the J end by 5 bases, with 11 bases between. The germline gives CDR1 MDHEN, CDR2 SYDVKM. The length of the CDR3 is 15 residues. In nucleotides, the CDR3 is TGTGCCAGCAGTTTCGGGCGGACTAATAATTCACCCCTCCACTTT. Residues: CASSFGRTNNSPLHF.

This clone was observed a few times. V usage is TRBV9 and J usage is TRBJ2-7; 10 bases are shared with TRBD2. The V gene end was trimmed by 0 bases and the J gene end by 4 bases; junction bases not matched to a gene: 4. Per germline, CDR1 SGDLS and CDR2 YYNGEE. The CDR3 runs to 15 residues. The CDR3 region is CASSVAGTSVYEQYF. The CDR3 nucleotides are TGTGCCAGCAGCGTAGCTGGGACTAGCGTGTACGAGCAGTACTTC.

V gene TRBV28 combines with J gene TRBJ1-2; 7 bases are shared with TRBD1. Germline V lookup: CDR1 MDHEN, CDR2 SYDVKM. CDR3 length: 15 residues. V lost 2 bases and J lost 1; bases outside the gene matches: 4. The CDR3 loop reads CASSLGGTVNYGYTF. CDR3 bases: TGTGCCAGCAGTTTAGGGGGGACAGTTAACTATGGCTACACCTTC.

The table lists this clone with a count of one. The V gene is TRBV10-3, the J gene TRBJ2-1; possible D gene TRBD1, 5 bases. V was pared by 5 bases and J by 4 bases, with 12 bases between. The CDR3 totals 14 residues. From germline, CDR1 is ENHRY and CDR2 SYGVKD. This CDR3 reads CAISSTGTYNEQFF. In DNA, the CDR3 is TGTGCCATCAGTTCAACAGGAACTTACAATGAGCAGTTCTTC.

This sequence joins TRBV18 and TRBJ1-1; D gene unclear. Trimming stripped 3 bases from V and 7 bases from J, with 6 bases between. This CDR3 spans 11 amino acids. In germline, CDR1 is KGHSH, CDR2 LQKENI. The CDR3 nucleotides read TGTGCCAGCTCACCTGTTAATGAAGCTTTCTTT. This sequence encodes CASSPVNEAFF.

The chain uses TRBV4-3 and TRBJ2-7; 9 bases map to TRBD2. The length of the CDR3 is 14 residues. The germline V gene encodes CDR1 LGHNA and CDR2 YSLEER. The ends lost 2 bases at V and 3 bases at J; junction bases unmatched: 2. CDR3 sequence: CASSQLAGSYEQYF. CDR3 coding DNA: TGCGCCAGCAGCCAACTAGCGGGAAGCTACGAGCAGTACTTC.

This chain uses TRBV2 with TRBJ1-5; D may be TRBD1 (5 bases). CDR1 is SNHLY, CDR2 FYNNEI, per germline. The CDR3 extends over 16 amino acids. Trimming removed 0 bases from V and 10 bases from J, with 19 bases in between. The CDR3 coding sequence is TGTGCCAGCAGTGAAGCGGTGGGGGGTATCGATGGACCCCAGCATTTT. Amino acids: CASSEAVGGIDGPQHF.

V and J are TRBV30 and TRBJ1-4, with D unclear. This CDR3 is 15 amino acids long. Germline V lookup: CDR1 GTSNPN, CDR2 SVGIG (reference sequence). The V end lost 6 bases, the J end lost 4 bases, and 18 bases lay between the germline ends. CDR3 bases: TGTGCCTGCCGTACCCGAGGCACCCTTAATGAAAAACTGTTTTTT. It translates to CACRTRGTLNEKLFF. Full variable domain (missing parts from reference TRBV30 and TRBJ1-4): SQTIHQWPATLVQPVGSPLSLECTVEGTSNPNLYWYRQAAGRGLQLLFYSVGIGQISSEVPQNLSASRPQDRQFILSSKKLLLSDSGFYLCACRTRGTLNEKLFFGSGTQLSVL.

The rearrangement links TRBV5-4 to TRBJ2-1, with 7 bases that match TRBD2. CDR3 size: 13 residues. With 2 bases clipped from V and 13 bases from J, the junction kept 9 bases outside the gene matches. Germline lookup yields CDR1 SGHNT and CDR2 YYREEE (reference sequence). DNA of the CDR3: TGTGCCAGCAGCTTTGGGCCGACTAGCCTTCAGTTCTTC. It translates to CASSFGPTSLQFF.

V gene TRBV7-2 combines with J gene TRBJ2-7; 9 positions match TRBD2. Germline V lookup: CDR1 SGHTA, CDR2 FQGNSA. CDR3 length: 15 residues. V trimming: 2 bases; J trimming: 4 bases; junction bases outside the gene matches: 6. The CDR3 is CASSLPTSGNYEQYF. The CDR3 coding sequence is TGTGCCAGCAGCTTACCGACTAGCGGAAATTACGAGCAGTACTTC.

The DNA for the CDR3 is TGTGCCAGCAGTCTAACTCCCGGGACAGGGTTTTACAATGAGCAGTTCTTC. Encoded protein: CASSLTPGTGFYNEQFF. The rearrangement uses TRBV28 and TRBJ2-1; TRBD1 aligns across 9 bases. Germline-derived CDR1 and CDR2 are MDHEN and SYDVKM. The J segment lost 4 bases and the V segment lost 5 bases, leaving 12 bases of the junction unmatched. CDR3 length: 17 amino acids.

The rearrangement links TRBV4-2 to TRBJ2-3; 11 bases agree with TRBD1. With V trimmed by 0 bases and J by 4 bases, 3 bases remained unmatched. CDR1 LGHNA and CDR2 YNFKEQ come from the germline V gene. CDR3 length equals 16 residues. The CDR3 DNA reads as TGTGCCAGCAGCCAAGATACGGGACAGGGGGCAGATACGCAGTATTTT. Amino acids: CASSQDTGQGADTQYF.